This T cell receptor beta chain comes out of a study of blood T cell repertoires in COVID-19. The germline CDR1 and CDR2 sequences are SGHTA and FQGNSA. V lost 6 bases to trimming and J lost 2 bases, with 10 bases between them. The CDR3 consists of 13 residues. Repertoires were generated with immunoSEQ multiplex PCR, while TCRdb's copy carries only in-frame clones and drops some. Here the sample spans about 310,000 clones, around 92% being singletons. The chain carries TRBV7-2 and TRBJ1-2; the D gene is possibly TRBD1 (5 bases). Sequencing was carried out using PBMCs or T cells enriched from blood (not recorded which). The sequence derives from a woman in her 30s who had recovered from COVID-19. CDR3 loop: CASRPDSNYGYTF. The CDR3 DNA reads as TGTGCCAGCAGACCAGACAGCAACTATGGCTACACCTTC.